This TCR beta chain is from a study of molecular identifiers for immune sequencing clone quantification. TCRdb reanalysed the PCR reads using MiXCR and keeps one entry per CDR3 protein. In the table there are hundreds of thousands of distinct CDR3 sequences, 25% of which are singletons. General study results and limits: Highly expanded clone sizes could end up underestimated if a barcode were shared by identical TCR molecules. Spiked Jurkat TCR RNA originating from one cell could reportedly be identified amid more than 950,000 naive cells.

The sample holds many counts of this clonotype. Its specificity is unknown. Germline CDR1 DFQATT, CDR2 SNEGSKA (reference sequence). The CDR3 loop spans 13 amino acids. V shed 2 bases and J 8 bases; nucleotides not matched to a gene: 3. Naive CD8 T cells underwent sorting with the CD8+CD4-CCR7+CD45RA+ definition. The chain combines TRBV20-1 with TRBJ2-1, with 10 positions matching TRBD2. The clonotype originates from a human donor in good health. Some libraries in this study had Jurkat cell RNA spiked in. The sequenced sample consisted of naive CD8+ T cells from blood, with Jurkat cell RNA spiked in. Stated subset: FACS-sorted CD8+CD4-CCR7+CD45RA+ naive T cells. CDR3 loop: CSARLAGVDEQFF. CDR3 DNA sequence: TGCAGTGCTAGACTAGCGGGAGTGGATGAGCAGTTCTTC.